The source of this TCR beta chain is a study of cytomegalovirus exposure and HLA in healthy donors. Findings and limits, study-wide: TRBV6-2, TRBV6-3 and some other V segments were excluded as indistinguishable.

A single count supports this clone. Its antigen remains unidentified. It was with 60 Vbeta and 13 Jbeta primers that the PCR ran. The protocol was immunoSEQ multiplex PCR, while the TCRdb copy is restricted to in-frame clones and leaves out a portion. The sample includes some 150,000 clones, 76% of them seen just once. Whereas donors were nominally healthy upon sampling, unrecorded immune exposures were probable. This CDR3 is built from 14 residues. Germline CDR1 is SQVTM and CDR2 is ANQGSEA. The V gene lost 6 bases and the J gene lost 4 bases, with 18 bases spanning the gap. The receptor was derived from a female donor in good health and CMV-seropositive. The chain links TRBV29-1 to TRBJ1-2, with a possible D match to TRBD1 (6 bases). Input material: PBMCs. The CDR3 here is CSVQGGAWVYGYTF. In nucleotides, the CDR3 is TGCAGCGTCCAAGGGGGGGCGTGGGTCTATGGCTACACCTTC. Variable domain in full (rest from reference TRBV29-1 and TRBJ1-2): SAVISQKPSRDICQRGTSLTIQCQVDSQVTMMFWYRQQPGQSLTLIATANQGSEATYESGFVIDKFPISRPNLTFSTLTVSNMSPEDSSIYLCSVQGGAWVYGYTFGSGTRLTVV.